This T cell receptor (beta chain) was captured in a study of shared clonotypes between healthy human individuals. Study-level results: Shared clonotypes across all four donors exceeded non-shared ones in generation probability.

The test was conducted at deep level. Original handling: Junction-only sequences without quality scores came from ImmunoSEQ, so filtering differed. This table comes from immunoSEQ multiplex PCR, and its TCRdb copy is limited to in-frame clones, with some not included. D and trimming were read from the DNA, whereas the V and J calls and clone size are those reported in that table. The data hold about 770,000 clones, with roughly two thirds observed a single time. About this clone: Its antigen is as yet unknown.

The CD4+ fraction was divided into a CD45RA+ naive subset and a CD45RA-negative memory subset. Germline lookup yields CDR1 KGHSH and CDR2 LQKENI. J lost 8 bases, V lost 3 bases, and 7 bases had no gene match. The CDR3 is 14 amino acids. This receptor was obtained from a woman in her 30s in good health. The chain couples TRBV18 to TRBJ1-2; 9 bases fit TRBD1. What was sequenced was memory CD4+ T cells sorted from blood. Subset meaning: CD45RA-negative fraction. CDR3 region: CASSPSGTGKGYTF. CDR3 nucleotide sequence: TGTGCCAGCTCACCCTCCGGGACAGGGAAGGGCTACACCTTC. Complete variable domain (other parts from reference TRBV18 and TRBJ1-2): NAGVMQNPRHLVRRRGQEARLRCSPMKGHSHVYWYRQLPEEGLKFMVYLQKENIIDESGMPKERFSAEFPKEGPSILRIQQVVRGDSAAYFCASSPSGTGKGYTFGSGTRLTVV.